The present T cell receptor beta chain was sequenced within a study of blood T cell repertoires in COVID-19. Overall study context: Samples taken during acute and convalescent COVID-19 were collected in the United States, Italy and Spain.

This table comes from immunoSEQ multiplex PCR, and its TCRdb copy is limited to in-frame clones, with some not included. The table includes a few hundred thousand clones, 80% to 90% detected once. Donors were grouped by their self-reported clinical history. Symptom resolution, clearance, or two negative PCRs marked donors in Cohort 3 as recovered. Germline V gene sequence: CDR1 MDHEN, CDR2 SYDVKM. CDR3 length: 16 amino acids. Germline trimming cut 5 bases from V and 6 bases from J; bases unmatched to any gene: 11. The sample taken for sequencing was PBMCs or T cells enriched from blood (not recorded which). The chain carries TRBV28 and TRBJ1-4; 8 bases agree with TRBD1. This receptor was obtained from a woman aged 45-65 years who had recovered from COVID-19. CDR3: CASSIPSGTGDEKLFF. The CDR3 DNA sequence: TGTGCCAGCAGTATACCATCCGGGACAGGAGATGAAAAACTGTTTTTT.